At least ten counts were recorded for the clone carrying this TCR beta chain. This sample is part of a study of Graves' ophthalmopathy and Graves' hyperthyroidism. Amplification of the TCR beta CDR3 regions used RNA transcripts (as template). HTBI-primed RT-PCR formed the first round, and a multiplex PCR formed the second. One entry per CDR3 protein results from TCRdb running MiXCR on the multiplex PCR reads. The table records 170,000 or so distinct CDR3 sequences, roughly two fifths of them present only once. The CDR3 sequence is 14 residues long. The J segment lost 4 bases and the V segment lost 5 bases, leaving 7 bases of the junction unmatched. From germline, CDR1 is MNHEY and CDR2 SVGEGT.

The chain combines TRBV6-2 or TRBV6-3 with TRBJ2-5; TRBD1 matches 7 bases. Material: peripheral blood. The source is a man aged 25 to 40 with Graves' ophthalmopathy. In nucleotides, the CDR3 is TGTGCCAGCAGTCCCCCCCCAGGGGGAGAGACCCAGTACTTC. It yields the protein CASSPPPGGETQYF.